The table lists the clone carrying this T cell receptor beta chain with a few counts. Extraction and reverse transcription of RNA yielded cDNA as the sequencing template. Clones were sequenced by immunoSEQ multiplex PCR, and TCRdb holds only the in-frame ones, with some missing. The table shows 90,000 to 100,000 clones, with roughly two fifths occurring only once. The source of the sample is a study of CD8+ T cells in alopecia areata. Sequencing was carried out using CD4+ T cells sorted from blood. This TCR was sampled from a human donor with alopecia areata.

The CDR3 loop reads CASSLGWSSYEQYF. CDR3 coding DNA: TGTGCCAGCAGCCTGGGGTGGAGCTCCTACGAGCAGTACTTC. This chain connects TRBV28 to TRBJ2-7; D remains ambiguous. Germline V gives CDR1 MDHEN, CDR2 SYDVKM. The CDR3 length is 14 residues. Trimming pared 6 bases from V and 0 bases from J, leaving 12 bases between.